Each of the 22 T cell receptor beta chains below was sequenced from the same sample in a study of blood T cell repertoires in COVID-19. TCRdb keeps only in-frame clones here, not all; method: immunoSEQ multiplex PCR. In the table there are around 380,000 clones, 81% of which are singletons. Sequences were obtained from peripheral blood. The receptors shown here come from a human donor with acute or convalescent COVID-19. The donor label of this sample is uncertain.

V and J are TRBV5-1 and TRBJ1-4; D is perhaps TRBD1 (5 bases). From germline, CDR1 is SGHRS and CDR2 YFSETQ. The V end was cut by 2 bases, the J end by 9 bases, with 14 bases between. This CDR3 is built from 14 residues. CDR3 DNA: TGCGCCAGCAGCTTCGGGGGTGGAAGTAAAAAACTGTTTTTT. This encodes CASSFGGGSKKLFF.

The chain employs TRBV23-1 and TRBJ1-6; TRBD1 matches at 7 bases. TRBV23-1 counts as an open reading frame of uncertain function. Losses at the gene ends were 3 bases for V and 9 bases for J; bases not matched to a gene: 8. This CDR3 region has 15 residues. This chain's CDR3 is CASSQRETGPSPLHF. DNA for the CDR3: TGCGCCAGCAGTCAGAGGGAGACAGGGCCTTCACCCCTCCACTTT.

This sequence joins TRBV11-2 and TRBJ2-1, with D possibly matching TRBD2 (5 bases). Germline CDR1 reads SGHAT; CDR2 reads FQNNGV. The V gene lost 5 bases and the J gene lost 6 bases, with 14 bases spanning the gap. The CDR3 is 14 residues long. CDR3 sequence: CASSPPGEGNEQFF. The CDR3 coding sequence is TGTGCCAGCAGCCCGCCCGGTGAGGGCAATGAGCAGTTCTTC.

The chain uses TRBV6-1 and TRBJ1-1; D unclear. CDR3 size: 14 residues. Germline V lookup: CDR1 MNHNS, CDR2 SASEGT. Trimming cost V 3 bases and J 4 bases, with 12 bases left between them. The CDR3, as DNA: TGTGCCAGCAGTGATATCGCGGAGGGCACTGAAGCTTTCTTT. It translates to CASSDIAEGTEAFF.

The chain couples TRBV7-8 to TRBJ2-1; 8 positions agree with TRBD1. Germline V gives CDR1 SGHVS, CDR2 FQNEAQ. The CDR3 runs 17 residues. J lost 0 bases, V lost 1 base, and 5 bases had no gene match. The CDR3 is CASSLVNRGVSYNEQFF. The CDR3 nucleotides read TGTGCCAGCAGCTTAGTTAACAGGGGGGTCTCCTACAATGAGCAGTTCTTC.

The chain couples TRBV3-1 (or the pseudogene TRBV3-2) to TRBJ2-1; 11 nucleotides match TRBD2. This CDR3 has 18 amino acids. The germline V gene encodes CDR1 LGHDT and CDR2 YNNKEL (reference sequence). The V segment lost 4 bases and the J segment 0 bases; nucleotides outside the gene matches: 8. The CDR3 region is CASSRVLAGGSSYNEQFF. The CDR3, as DNA: TGTGCCAGCAGCCGCGTATTAGCGGGAGGGAGCTCCTACAATGAGCAGTTCTTC.

The chain has TRBV19 and TRBJ2-4; tentatively, D is TRBD2 (5 bases). This CDR3 is 14 amino acids long. Trimming removed 7 bases from V and 3 bases from J, with 13 bases in between. Per germline, CDR1 LNHDA and CDR2 SQIVND (reference sequence). The CDR3 DNA is TGTGCCAGTAACAACCCCGGGGACAAAAACATTCAGTACTTC. This gives the protein CASNNPGDKNIQYF.

This clone was detected only once. This chain uses TRBV5-1 with TRBJ2-2, with a possible D match to TRBD2 (6 bases). Deletions cut 7 bases from V and 1 base from J, with 8 bases between. CDR3 size: 13 residues. The germline V gene has CDR1 SGHRS and CDR2 YFSETQ. CDR3 sequence (DNA): TGCGCCAGCCATAGCGGGAACACCGGGGAGCTGTTTTTT. As protein: CASHSGNTGELFF.

The V call is TRBV29-1, the J call TRBJ1-1; no clear D gene. Germline V gives CDR1 SQVTM, CDR2 ANQGSEA. Trimming pared 2 bases from V and 2 bases from J, leaving 9 bases between. The CDR3 totals 13 residues. This chain's CDR3 is CSVELRENTEAFF. The CDR3 DNA reads as TGCAGCGTTGAACTACGGGAAAACACTGAAGCTTTCTTT.

The chain links TRBV2 to TRBJ2-3; no firm D call. In germline, CDR1 is SNHLY, CDR2 FYNNEI. The V gene lost 6 bases and the J gene lost 9 bases, with 13 bases spanning the gap. The CDR3 extends over 12 amino acids. The CDR3 sequence: CASRVDFQTQYF. The CDR3 nucleotides read TGTGCCAGCAGAGTTGACTTCCAGACGCAGTATTTT.

The chain links TRBV27 to TRBJ2-1; D is undetermined. With 5 bases removed from V and 2 bases from J, the gap between germline ends came to 7 bases. The germline CDR1 and CDR2 sequences are MNHEY and SMNVEV (reference sequence). The CDR3 is made up of 13 amino acids. The CDR3 protein is CASSPRAYNEQFF. In nucleotides, the CDR3 is TGTGCCAGCAGTCCTAGAGCCTACAATGAGCAGTTCTTC.

The chain employs TRBV6-4 and TRBJ1-5, with D possibly TRBD1 on 6 matching bases. The germline V gene has CDR1 MRHNA and CDR2 SNTAGT. Trimming removed 8 bases from V and 1 base from J, with 18 bases in between. The CDR3 totals 16 residues. The chain's CDR3 is CASSRGGARSNQPQHF. The CDR3 region has the DNA TGTGCCAGCTCAAGGGGGGGGGCGAGGAGCAATCAGCCCCAGCATTTT.

The V gene is TRBV11-2, the J gene TRBJ2-1; 15 nucleotides align to TRBD2. CDR1 is SGHAT and CDR2 is FQNNGV in the germline V gene. The ends lost 2 bases at V and 2 bases at J; junction bases unmatched: 7. The CDR3 runs 19 residues. This chain's CDR3 is CASSLRTSGRARTYNEQFF. DNA for the CDR3: TGTGCCAGCAGCTTACGGACTAGCGGGAGGGCCAGGACCTACAATGAGCAGTTCTTC.

The chain combines TRBV7-8 with TRBJ1-5; D remains ambiguous. V gave up 1 base and J gave up 6 bases, with 10 bases separating them. CDR1 is SGHVS, CDR2 FQNEAQ, per germline. The CDR3 length is 14 residues. The CDR3 sequence is CASSLGGLAQPQHF. The CDR3 DNA reads TGTGCCAGCAGCTTAGGAGGGCTCGCTCAGCCCCAGCATTTT.

This chain uses TRBV29-1 with TRBJ1-4; the D is unclear. Trimming left V 7 bases short and J 6 bases short, with 18 bases between. Germline V CDR1 and CDR2: SQVTM, ANQGSEA. The CDR3 totals 14 residues. CDR3: CSAVGPGADEKLFF. As DNA, the CDR3 is TGCAGCGCCGTGGGTCCGGGTGCGGATGAAAAACTGTTTTTT.

This clone was detected a few times. Other DNA sequences from this sample encode an identical CDR3 as well. The chain has TRBV2 and TRBJ1-6; 8 bases align to TRBD1. J lost 8 bases, V lost 6 bases, and 3 bases had no gene match. The CDR3 extends over 13 amino acids. Germline CDR1 is SNHLY and CDR2 is FYNNEI. The CDR3 protein is CASRDREYSPLHF. The CDR3 DNA follows: TGTGCCAGCAGGGACAGGGAGTATTCACCCCTCCACTTT.

V gene TRBV10-3 combines with J gene TRBJ1-5, with 10 bases matching TRBD1. This CDR3 is 14 amino acids long. In germline, CDR1 is ENHRY, CDR2 SYGVKD. J was trimmed by 6 bases and V by 4 bases; bases with no gene match: 3. The CDR3 DNA follows: TGTGCCATCAGTGGACAGGGGGCAGGTCAGCCCCAGCATTTT. The encoded protein is CAISGQGAGQPQHF.

This clone was observed a single time. J is TRBJ2-1 and V is TRBV7-8, with 12 bases that match TRBD2. This CDR3 region has 20 residues. CDR1 SGHVS and CDR2 FQNEAQ come from the germline V gene. After removal of 7 bases from V and 0 bases from J, the junction contained 16 bases not matched to a gene. CDR3 bases: TGTGCCAGCACCCTCTTACCGGGACTAGCGGGTGTGAGCTCCTACAATGAGCAGTTCTTC. It specifies CASTLLPGLAGVSSYNEQFF. Variable domain in full (rest from reference TRBV7-8 and TRBJ2-1): GAGVSQSPRYKVAKRGQDVALRCDPISGHVSLFWYQQALGQGPEFLTYFQNEAQLDKSGLPSDRFFAERPEGSVSTLKIQRTQQEDSAVYLCASTLLPGLAGVSSYNEQFFGPGTRLTVL.

The chain employs TRBV3-1 (or the pseudogene TRBV3-2) and TRBJ2-1, with D maybe TRBD1 (6 bases). The CDR3 is 16 residues long. Germline CDR1 is LGHDT and CDR2 is YNNKEL (reference sequence). The V gene lost 1 base and the J gene lost 4 bases, with 14 bases spanning the gap. The CDR3 spells CASSQAGDRGYNEQFF. The CDR3 DNA reads as TGTGCCAGCAGCCAAGCGGGTGATAGGGGGTACAATGAGCAGTTCTTC.

The chain employs TRBV28 and TRBJ2-6; 8 bases fit TRBD2. The CDR3 covers 18 residues. CDR1 MDHEN and CDR2 SYDVKM come from the germline V gene. V was clipped by 7 bases and J by 0 bases; unmatched bases: 11. The CDR3 loop is CASNSPPGGVSGANVLTF. In DNA, the CDR3 is TGTGCCAGCAACAGCCCCCCGGGGGGGGTCTCTGGGGCCAACGTCCTGACTTTC.

This clone appeared a few times. The chain combines TRBV11-2 with TRBJ1-1; D perhaps matches TRBD1 (5 bases). Trimming cost V 5 bases and J 0 bases, with 22 bases left between them. Per germline, CDR1 SGHAT and CDR2 FQNNGV. The CDR3 contains 18 residues. The CDR3 bases are TGTGCCAGCAGCCCAAGGCAGCGGGGGGGGAATGTGAACACTGAAGCTTTCTTT. Protein product: CASSPRQRGGNVNTEAFF.

The V gene is TRBV6-2 or TRBV6-3, the J gene TRBJ1-5; 8 bases line up with TRBD1. This CDR3 is built from 13 residues. The germline V gene encodes CDR1 MNHEY and CDR2 SVGEGT. The V segment lost 5 bases and the J segment 6 bases; nucleotides outside the gene matches: 3. The CDR3 region has the DNA TGTGCCAGCAGTCAGGGGGCGAGTCAGCCCCAGCATTTT. As protein: CASSQGASQPQHF.